Listed below are T cell receptor beta chains from one sample, sequenced in a study of regulatory T cells in long-lasting Graves disease. TCRdb re-analysed the multiplex PCR reads in MiXCR, keeping a single row per CDR3 protein. There are 650,000 to 850,000 distinct CDR3 sequences in the sample; 30% occur only once, and about 42% lies in the top ten. Here the sequenced sample was peripheral blood mononuclear cells (PBMCs), taken when the disease was refractory, from a patient treated with antithyroid drugs. The receptors stem from a female donor with Graves disease. Each CDR3 is given with its conserved first and last residue. The D gene is left open where the match is weak. Clone size, where shown, is once, few, many, or a class for clones that have expanded.

TRBJ2-5	TRBV7-9	TRBD1	16	few	TGTGCCAGCGGCCGGGACAGGGGTGTTTTTGGAGAGACCCAGTACTTC	CASGRDRGVFGETQYF
TRBJ1-2	TRBV29-1	NA	15	NA	TGCAGCGTTGAAGATCTGGGGCAGGGGTTCTATGGCTACACCTTC	CSVEDLGQGFYGYTF
TRBJ2-7	TRBV20-1	NA	15	few	TGCAGTGCTAGGATCGTGTCAGGGTCCTACTACGAGCAGTACTTC	CSARIVSGSYYEQYF
TRBJ1-2	TRBV6-1	TRBD1	15	NA	TGTGCCAGCAGAGAATCGGACAGGGGTAGAGAGGGCTACACCTTC	CASRESDRGREGYTF
TRBJ1-1	TRBV10-3	NA	15	many	TGTGCCATCAGTGAGCTGGGGGTGCAGAACACTGAAGCTTTCTTT	CAISELGVQNTEAFF
TRBJ1-4	TRBV12-3/TRBV12-4	NA	14	many	TGTGCCAGCACTAACGACCCAACTAATGAAAAACTGTTTTTT	CASTNDPTNEKLFF
TRBJ2-5	TRBV6-1	NA	13	many	TGTGCCAGCTGTAACGCCCGTCAGGAGACCCAGTACTTC	CASCNARQETQYF
TRBJ1-1	TRBV6-5	NA	13	many	TGTGCCAGCAGTTACTCAAGGGACACTGAAGCTTTCTTT	CASSYSRDTEAFF
TRBJ1-1	TRBV27	NA	15	many	TGTGCCACCCGGGCAGGCGGATCGTGGGGCACTGAAGCTTTCTTT	CATRAGGSWGTEAFF
TRBJ2-4	TRBV29-1	NA	12	NA	TGCAGCGTTACCGTCGGGACAAGGATTCAGTACTTC	CSVTVGTRIQYF
TRBJ1-5	TRBV28	NA	14	few	TGTGCCAGCAGCGAGGGGAGGGGCCGGCAGCCCCAGCATTTT	CASSEGRGRQPQHF
TRBJ1-2	TRBV28	NA	16	many	TGTGCCAGCACCATAAGTATCCAGGGACCTAACTATGGCTACACCTTC	CASTISIQGPNYGYTF
TRBJ2-5	TRBV2	NA	12	many	TGTGCCAGCAGGGCGAATCAAGAGACCCAGTACTTC	CASRANQETQYF
TRBJ1-1	TRBV5-1	NA	13	NA	TGCGCCGGCGGGGTCCCGGGGGGCACTGAAGCTTTCTTT	CAGGVPGGTEAFF
TRBJ1-2	TRBV20-1	TRBD1	12	NA	TGCAGTGCTAAACAGGGGTCCTATGGCTACACCTTC	CSAKQGSYGYTF
TRBJ1-1	TRBV6-1	TRBD1	11	few	TGTGCCAGCACTAGGGACAGGGCGGCTTTCTTT	CASTRDRAAFF
TRBJ1-1	TRBV7-2	TRBD1	12	few	TGTGCCAGCAGCCTTCTTTCAGGGGGAGCTTTCTTT	CASSLLSGGAFF
TRBJ2-2	TRBV12-3/TRBV12-4	NA	15	NA	TGTGCCAGCAGAGTCCAGGGTAGGGACACCGGGGAGCTGTTTTTT	CASRVQGRDTGELFF
TRBJ2-7	TRBV3-1	NA	11	few	TGTGCCAGCAGCCAAAGCGACGAGCAGTACTTC	CASSQSDEQYF
TRBJ2-7	TRBV14	NA	13	few	TGTGCCAGCAGTGACTTAAGGGACTACGAGCAGTACTTC	CASSDLRDYEQYF
TRBJ1-5	TRBV3-1	NA	13	few	TGTGCCAGCAGCCAAGCGAAGTTTCAGCCCCAGCATTTT	CASSQAKFQPQHF
TRBJ2-7	TRBV13	NA	15	many	TGTGCCAGCAGCTTAGTGACGAGTGAACGCTACGAGCAGTACTTC	CASSLVTSERYEQYF
TRBJ1-5	TRBV7-3	NA	16	many	TGTGCCAGCAGCCCCCCCGAGGACGCAGGGACCACGGCCCAGCATTTT	CASSPPEDAGTTAQHF
TRBJ2-5	TRBV28	TRBD2	14	few	TGTGCCAGCAGCTCTAGCGGGGCTCAAGAGACCCAGTACTTC	CASSSSGAQETQYF
TRBJ2-2	TRBV6-5	NA	13	NA	TGTGCCAGCAGTTACTCTCAGGGCGGGGAGCTGTTTTTT	CASSYSQGGELFF
TRBJ2-1	TRBV6-2/TRBV6-3	TRBD1	15	NA	TGTGCCAGCAGCTCTGACAGGGGCACCTACAATGAGCAGTTCTTC	CASSSDRGTYNEQFF
TRBJ2-7	TRBV2	TRBD1	14	many	TGTGCCAGCAGTGAGGGACAGGAGATCTACGAGCAGTACTTC	CASSEGQEIYEQYF
TRBJ2-7	TRBV9	NA	15	few	TGTGCCAGCAGCGTAGGGGTGGGGAGAGGGGCCGAGCAGTACTTC	CASSVGVGRGAEQYF
TRBJ2-7	TRBV5-6	NA	16	NA	TGTGCCAGCAGCTCGACCTCCGGGACTCCAACCTACGAGCAGTACTTC	CASSSTSGTPTYEQYF
TRBJ2-6	TRBV7-9	TRBD1	18	NA	TGTGCCAGCAGCTTAGCTCGGGACAGACGCTCTGGGGCCAACGTCCTGACTTTC	CASSLARDRRSGANVLTF
TRBJ2-7	TRBV6-1	NA	16	few	TGTGCCAGCAGAGCTCAGGTGTCACCCCTTTTGGACGAGCAGTACTTC	CASRAQVSPLLDEQYF
TRBJ1-2	TRBV27	NA	14	many	TGTGCCAGCAGTTGGGGACACCGGGGCTATGGCTACACCTTC	CASSWGHRGYGYTF
TRBJ1-4	TRBV29-1	TRBD1	14	NA	TGCAGCGTTGAAACCCGGACAGGGGGCGAAAAACTGTTTTTT	CSVETRTGGEKLFF
TRBJ1-1	TRBV6-1	NA	12	NA	TGTGCCAGCAGGCGACCGGGCGCTGAAGCTTTCTTT	CASRRPGAEAFF
TRBJ1-1	TRBV10-3	NA	13	few	TGTGCCATCAGTGACAGTACAAACACTGAAGCTTTCTTT	CAISDSTNTEAFF
TRBJ1-5	TRBV28	NA	12	NA	TGTGCCAGCAGGGAGGCGGAGCAGCCCCAGCATTTT	CASREAEQPQHF
TRBJ1-5	TRBV19	NA	13	NA	TGTGCCAGTAGTAACAGGGCGGAGCAGCCCCAGCATTTT	CASSNRAEQPQHF
TRBJ1-6	TRBV2	NA	15	many	TGTGCCAGCAGTGTCTACAGGGTGGTGGATTCACCCCTCCACTTT	CASSVYRVVDSPLHF
TRBJ2-6	TRBV6-1	TRBD2	18	NA	TGTGCCAGCAGTGCACTAGCGGGAGGTGTCTCTGGGGCCAACGTCCTGACTTTC	CASSALAGGVSGANVLTF
TRBJ2-7	TRBV27	NA	13	many	TGTGCCAGCAGTTTATCTCTTTCCTACGAGCAGTACTTC	CASSLSLSYEQYF
TRBJ2-2	TRBV13	NA	16	NA	TGTGCCAGCAGCTCCGTCTCACTAGCGAACACCGGGGAGCTGTTTTTT	CASSSVSLANTGELFF
TRBJ2-7	TRBV28	TRBD2	12	many	TGTGCCACCCCTAAGCGGGGAAGCGAGCAGTACTTC	CATPKRGSEQYF
TRBJ2-7	TRBV19	NA	14	NA	TGTGCCAGTAGTACAAGGTACATTCCCTACGAGCAGTACTTC	CASSTRYIPYEQYF
TRBJ1-5	TRBV10-3	NA	14	few	TGTGCCATCAGTGAGTCAACAGTCAATCAGCCCCAGCATTTT	CAISESTVNQPQHF
TRBJ2-6	TRBV12-3/TRBV12-4	NA	19	many	TGTGCCAGCAGTCCTACACGGAGGACCGGAAGCTCTGGGGCCAACGTCCTGACTTTC	CASSPTRRTGSSGANVLTF
TRBJ2-7	TRBV6-1	NA	17	few	TGTGCCAGCAGTCCACGGGAACTAGTGGGGGCCCCCTACGAGCAGTACTTC	CASSPRELVGAPYEQYF
TRBJ1-2	TRBV19	NA	13	NA	TGTGCCAGTAGTCTCGGGCTAGCCGGCGGCTACACCTTC	CASSLGLAGGYTF